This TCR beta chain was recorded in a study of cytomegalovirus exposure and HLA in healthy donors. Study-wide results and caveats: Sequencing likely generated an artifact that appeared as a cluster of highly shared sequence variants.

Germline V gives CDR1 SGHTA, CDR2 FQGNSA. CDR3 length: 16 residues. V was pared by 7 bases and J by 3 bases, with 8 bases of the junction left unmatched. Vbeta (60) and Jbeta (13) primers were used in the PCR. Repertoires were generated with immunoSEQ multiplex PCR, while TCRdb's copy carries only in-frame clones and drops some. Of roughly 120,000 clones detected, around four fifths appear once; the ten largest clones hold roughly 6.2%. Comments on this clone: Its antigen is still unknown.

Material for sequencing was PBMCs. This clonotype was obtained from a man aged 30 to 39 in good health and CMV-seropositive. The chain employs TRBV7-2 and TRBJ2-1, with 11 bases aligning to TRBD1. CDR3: CASTLDGTGGYNEQFF. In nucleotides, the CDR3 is TGTGCCAGCACCCTTGACGGGACAGGGGGCTACAATGAGCAGTTCTTC.